Below, 9 T cell receptor beta chains from the same sample are listed, as sequenced in a study of blood T cells in healthy people across ages. The use of a sample-barcoded 5' primer and a J-beta primer mix characterized a second PCR of 7 to 11 cycles. TCRdb independently ran MiXCR on the 5' RACE reads; one entry per CDR3 protein. This sample has around 1.5 million distinct CDR3 sequences; 59% occur once, and the top ten carry roughly 6.3%. The sequenced material came from blood. The receptors come from a young man in good health.

The chain carries TRBV3-1 and TRBJ1-5; D uncertain. CDR1 LGHDT and CDR2 YNNKEL come from the germline V gene (reference sequence). The CDR3 totals 13 residues. V lost 2 bases and J 7 bases, leaving 9 bases between the germline ends. The CDR3 region is CASSQSEGQPQHF. CDR3 DNA sequence: TGTGCCAGCAGCCAATCGGAGGGCCAGCCCCAGCATTTT.

CDR3 region: CASSEYNRAYQAVDEQFF. The CDR3 DNA sequence: TGTGCCAGCAGTGAATATAACAGAGCTTATCAGGCCGTCGATGAGCAGTTCTTC. This chain connects TRBV25-1 to TRBJ2-1; D not resolved. The CDR3 consists of 18 residues. CDR1 is MGHDK and CDR2 is SYGVNS in the germline V gene. Trimming shortened V by 0 bases and J by 8 bases, and 23 bases separated the two germline ends.

This clonotype was detected a few times. V gene TRBV20-1 combines with J gene TRBJ2-3; 15 positions match TRBD2. The length of the CDR3 is 19 residues. Germline assignment: CDR1 DFQATT and CDR2 SNEGSKA (reference sequence). The V segment lost 0 bases and the J segment 5 bases; nucleotides outside the gene matches: 12. The CDR3 bases are TGCAGTGCTAGAGATCTTGGACTAGCGGGAGGGCCGCGAGAAGATACGCAGTATTTT. Translated, it gives CSARDLGLAGGPREDTQYF.

The rearrangement links TRBV6-6 to TRBJ1-6, with 7 nucleotides matching TRBD1. CDR3 length equals 13 residues. The V and J ends lost 4 bases and 9 bases, in that order; junction bases with no gene match: 3. Germline V gives CDR1 MNHNY, CDR2 SVGAGI (reference sequence). The CDR3 loop reads CASSLGQLSPLHF. CDR3 DNA sequence: TGTGCCAGCAGTTTGGGACAGCTTTCACCCCTCCACTTT.

The chain joins TRBV4-1 to TRBJ1-2; 9 bases agree with TRBD1. CDR3 length equals 15 residues. Germline CDR1 and CDR2: MGHRA and YSYEKL. V shed 6 bases and J 4 bases; nucleotides not matched to a gene: 9. The CDR3 sequence is CASSQDRGPLYGYTF. Written as DNA, the CDR3 is TGCGCCAGCAGTCAGGACAGGGGCCCCCTCTATGGCTACACCTTC.

In its sample, this clonotype was seen a few times. The chain employs TRBV7-9 and TRBJ2-1; TRBD1 matches 7 bases. Germline V gene sequence: CDR1 SEHNR, CDR2 FQNEAQ (reference sequence). After removal of 5 bases from V and 4 bases from J, the junction contained 11 bases not matched to a gene. This CDR3 contains 16 residues. CDR3 sequence reads: CASSPRTGRTYNEQFF. The CDR3 DNA reads TGTGCCAGCAGCCCCCGGACAGGACGAACGTACAATGAGCAGTTCTTC.

The chain uses TRBV7-2 and TRBJ2-3; 8 nucleotides align to TRBD2. This CDR3 contains 15 residues. V shed 1 base, J shed 4 bases, and the junction held 4 bases outside the gene matches. Germline V gene sequence: CDR1 SGHTA, CDR2 FQGNSA. For the CDR3, the DNA is TGTGCCAGCAGCTTAGTAGGCGGGAGGCCAGATACGCAGTATTTT. This translates into CASSLVGGRPDTQYF.

The chain links TRBV30 to TRBJ2-1; D is unclear. The V end lost 0 bases, the J end lost 7 bases, and 16 bases lay between the germline ends. CDR3 length: 15 residues. Per germline, CDR1 GTSNPN and CDR2 SVGIG (reference sequence). For the CDR3, the DNA is TGTGCCTGGAGTGTACAGAACTATAACCGAAATGAGCAGTTCTTC. Its protein is CAWSVQNYNRNEQFF.

This clonotype appeared a few times. V gene TRBV29-1 combines with J gene TRBJ1-1, with D possibly matching TRBD1 (6 bases). The CDR3 loop spans 19 amino acids. V was cut by 0 bases and J by 5 bases, with 28 bases left in between. The germline V gene encodes CDR1 SQVTM and CDR2 ANQGSEA. The CDR3 nucleotides are TGCAGCGTTGAAGATTGGATCCTCCACCTACAGGGACGAGGGACTGAAGCTTTCTTT. Translating gives CSVEDWILHLQGRGTEAFF.